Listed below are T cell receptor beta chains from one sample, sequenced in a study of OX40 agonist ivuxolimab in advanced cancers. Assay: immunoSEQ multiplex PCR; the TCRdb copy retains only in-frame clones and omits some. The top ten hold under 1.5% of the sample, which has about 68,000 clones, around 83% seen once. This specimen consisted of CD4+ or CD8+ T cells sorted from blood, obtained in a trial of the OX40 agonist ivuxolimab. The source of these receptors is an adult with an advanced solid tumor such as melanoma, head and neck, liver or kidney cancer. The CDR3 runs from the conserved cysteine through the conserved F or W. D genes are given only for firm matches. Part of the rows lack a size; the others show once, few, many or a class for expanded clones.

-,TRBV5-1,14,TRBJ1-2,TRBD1,TGCGCCAGCAGCCGCGGGACAGCGACAGTTTTCTACACCTTC,CASSRGTATVFYTF
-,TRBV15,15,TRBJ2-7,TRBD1,TGTGCCACCAGCAGACCCGGGACAGGGGGCGACGAGCAGTACTTC,CATSRPGTGGDEQYF
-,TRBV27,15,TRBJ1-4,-,TGTGCCAGCAGAGGTAGCCCAGGGACTAATGAAAAACTGTTTTTT,CASRGSPGTNEKLFF
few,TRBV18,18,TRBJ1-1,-,TGTGCCAGCTCACCCCGACTCAGGACCAGACAGGAAAACACTGAAGCTTTCTTT,CASSPRLRTRQENTEAFF
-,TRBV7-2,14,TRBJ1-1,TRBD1,TGTGCCAGCAGCTCGTCAGGGGGCAACACTGAAGCTTTCTTT,CASSSSGGNTEAFF
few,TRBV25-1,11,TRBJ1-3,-,TGTGCCAGCGAAAACAGAAACACCATATATTTT,CASENRNTIYF
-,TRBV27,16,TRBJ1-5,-,TGTGCCAGCAGTTTATTGGGGGCGGTAAGCAATCAGCCCCAGCATTTT,CASSLLGAVSNQPQHF
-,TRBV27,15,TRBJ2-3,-,TGTGCCAGCAGCAGAGGGGGGCTAAACACAGATACGCAGTATTTT,CASSRGGLNTDTQYF
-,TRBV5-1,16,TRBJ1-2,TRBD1,TGCGCCAGCAGCTTGGAGGGCAGGGGGCCCGGCTATGGCTACACCTTC,CASSLEGRGPGYGYTF
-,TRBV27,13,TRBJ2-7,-,TGTGCCAGCTACGGGCCGGGGGACTACGAGCAGTACTTC,CASYGPGDYEQYF
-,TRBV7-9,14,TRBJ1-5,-,TGTGCCAGCAGCACCTTGGGCCCCAATCAGCCCCAGCATTTT,CASSTLGPNQPQHF
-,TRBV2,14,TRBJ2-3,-,TGTGCCAGCTGGAGGGGGTCTAGCACAGATACGCAGTATTTT,CASWRGSSTDTQYF
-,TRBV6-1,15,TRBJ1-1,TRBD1,TGTGCCAGCATCGGGACAGCATTCGCTATCGTCGGAGCTTTCTTT,CASIGTAFAIVGAFF
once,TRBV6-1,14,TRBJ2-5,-,TGTGCCAGCAGTGAAGCGGGCAGGGCGGTTCCCCAGTACTTC,CASSEAGRAVPQYF
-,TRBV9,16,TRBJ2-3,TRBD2,TGTGCCAGCAGCCCGGCCATAGCGGGAGTCACAGATACGCAGTATTTT,CASSPAIAGVTDTQYF
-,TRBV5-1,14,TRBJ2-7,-,TGCGCCAGCAGCTTCCGGGACGGCAGTCACGAGCAGTACTTC,CASSFRDGSHEQYF
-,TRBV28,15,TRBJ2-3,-,TGTGCCAGCACAGAGGGGGGCCTGGGTCGGGATACGCAGTATTTT,CASTEGGLGRDTQYF
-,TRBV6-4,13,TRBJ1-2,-,TGTGCCAGCAGTGGGCAGGGTAGTTATGGCTACACCTTC,CASSGQGSYGYTF
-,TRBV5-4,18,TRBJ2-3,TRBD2,TGTGCCAGCAGCTTTAAACTAGCGGGGGGGATAAGCACAGATACGCAGTATTTT,CASSFKLAGGISTDTQYF
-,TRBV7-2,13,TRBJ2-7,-,TGTGCCAGCAGCTCTCAAACCACCTACGAGCAGTACTTC,CASSSQTTYEQYF
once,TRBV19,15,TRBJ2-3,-,TGTGCCAGTAGTATAGGTTTTCAGGGGCCAGATACGCAGTATTTT,CASSIGFQGPDTQYF
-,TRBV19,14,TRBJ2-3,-,TGTGCCAGTAGTATTGGGCAGGGCACAGATACGCAGTATTTT,CASSIGQGTDTQYF
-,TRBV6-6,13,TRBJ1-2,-,TGTGCCAGCAGCCAGGGAGCTAACTATGGCTACACCTTC,CASSQGANYGYTF
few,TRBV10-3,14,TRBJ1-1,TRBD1,TGTGCCATTTTACAGGGGGCGGGGAACACTGAAGCTTTCTTT,CAILQGAGNTEAFF
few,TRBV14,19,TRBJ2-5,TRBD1,TGTGCCAGCAGCCAAGAAAAAGGACCGGGACAGGGCCAGAGGGAGACCCAGTACTTC,CASSQEKGPGQGQRETQYF
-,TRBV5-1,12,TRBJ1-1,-,TGCGCCAGCAGCTTGGGAGACACTGAAGCTTTCTTT,CASSLGDTEAFF
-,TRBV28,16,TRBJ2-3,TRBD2,TGTGCCAGCAGTGGGGGGGGTGCGGGCAGGTCAGATACGCAGTATTTT,CASSGGGAGRSDTQYF
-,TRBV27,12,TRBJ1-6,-,TGTGCCAGCAGGCGTAATAATTCACCCCTCCACTTT,CASRRNNSPLHF
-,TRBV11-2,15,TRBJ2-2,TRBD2,TGTGCCAGCACCCTACTAGCGGGCTTAGGCGGGGAGCTGTTTTTT,CASTLLAGLGGELFF
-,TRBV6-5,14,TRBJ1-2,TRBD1,TGTGCCAGCAGACGCTTGACCGGGACAGATGGCTACACCTTC,CASRRLTGTDGYTF
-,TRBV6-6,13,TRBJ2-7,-,TGTGCCAGCAGACCCGGACGAGACTACGAGCAGTACTTC,CASRPGRDYEQYF
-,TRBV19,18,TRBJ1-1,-,TGTGCCAGTAGTTATTTTGAAACTTCGGGCAGGGTGAACACTGAAGCTTTCTTT,CASSYFETSGRVNTEAFF
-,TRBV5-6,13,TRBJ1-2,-,TGTGCCAGCAGCTTGGCATCAGGACAGCTGCACACCTTC,CASSLASGQLHTF
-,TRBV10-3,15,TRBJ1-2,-,TGTGCCATCTCCCAGGGGCAGGGGCAAGTCTATGGCTACACCTTC,CAISQGQGQVYGYTF
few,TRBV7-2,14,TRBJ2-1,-,TGTGCCAGCAGCTTAGATGGGACGAGGAATGAGCAGTTCTTC,CASSLDGTRNEQFF
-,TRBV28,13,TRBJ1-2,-,TGTGCCAGTACCTGGGGGGGGGCAGGAGGCTACACCTTC,CASTWGGAGGYTF
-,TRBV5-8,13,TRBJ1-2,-,TGTGCCAGCAGCCTACAGCTTATCTATGGCTACACCTTC,CASSLQLIYGYTF
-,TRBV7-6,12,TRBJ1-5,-,TGTGCCAGCAGCTTAGCAAATCAGCCCCAGCATTTT,CASSLANQPQHF
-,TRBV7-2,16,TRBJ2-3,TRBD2,TGTGCCAGCAGCTTAGGGACTAGCGGGGGATCAAATACGCAGTATTTT,CASSLGTSGGSNTQYF
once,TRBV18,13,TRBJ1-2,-,TGTGCCAGCTCACGGGACGGCAACTATGGCTACACCTTC,CASSRDGNYGYTF
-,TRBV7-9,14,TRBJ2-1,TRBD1,TGTGCCAGCAGCCCGGGGACAGAGGGGATCGGGCAGTTCTTC,CASSPGTEGIGQFF
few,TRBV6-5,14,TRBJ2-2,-,TGTGCCAGCAGGGGAGAGTCGGAAACCGGGGAGCTGTTTTTT,CASRGESETGELFF
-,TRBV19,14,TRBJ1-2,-,TGTGCCAGTAGTAGCAAGGGGTCGTACTATGGCTACACCTTC,CASSSKGSYYGYTF
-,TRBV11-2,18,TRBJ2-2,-,TGTGCCAGCGCGTGGGGAGTCTGGGGGGTATTTAACACCGGGGAGCTGTTTTTT,CASAWGVWGVFNTGELFF
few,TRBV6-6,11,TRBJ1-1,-,TGTGCCAGCACCCTACAGGGAGCAGCTTTCTTT,CASTLQGAAFF
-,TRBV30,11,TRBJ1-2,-,TGTGCCTGGAGTGTACAGGCTGGCTACACCTTC,CAWSVQAGYTF
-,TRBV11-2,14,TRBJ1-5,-,TGTGCCAGCAGCTTAGGGTTTGGGCTTCAGCCCCAGCATTTT,CASSLGFGLQPQHF
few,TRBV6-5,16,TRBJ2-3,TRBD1,TGTGCCAGCAGTTCTCCGGCAGGGGGCAGGGCGGATACGCAGTATTTT,CASSSPAGGRADTQYF
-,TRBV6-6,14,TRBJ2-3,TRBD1,TGTGCCAGCAGTTACTCACAGGGGAGAGATACGCAGTATTTT,CASSYSQGRDTQYF
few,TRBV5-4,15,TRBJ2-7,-,TGTGCCAGCAGCTTGGTCACAGGCCGAGGCAACGAGCAGTACTTC,CASSLVTGRGNEQYF
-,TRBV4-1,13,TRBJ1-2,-,TGCGCCAGCAGCTTCGCAGAAAACTATGGCTACACCTTC,CASSFAENYGYTF
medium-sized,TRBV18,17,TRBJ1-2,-,TGTGCCAGCTCGCGGATGGGGCAGGGCCGTGCTAACTATGGCTACACCTTC,CASSRMGQGRANYGYTF
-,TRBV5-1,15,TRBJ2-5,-,TGCGCCAGCAGGAATTGGAAGGGGGTCCAAGAGACCCAGTACTTC,CASRNWKGVQETQYF